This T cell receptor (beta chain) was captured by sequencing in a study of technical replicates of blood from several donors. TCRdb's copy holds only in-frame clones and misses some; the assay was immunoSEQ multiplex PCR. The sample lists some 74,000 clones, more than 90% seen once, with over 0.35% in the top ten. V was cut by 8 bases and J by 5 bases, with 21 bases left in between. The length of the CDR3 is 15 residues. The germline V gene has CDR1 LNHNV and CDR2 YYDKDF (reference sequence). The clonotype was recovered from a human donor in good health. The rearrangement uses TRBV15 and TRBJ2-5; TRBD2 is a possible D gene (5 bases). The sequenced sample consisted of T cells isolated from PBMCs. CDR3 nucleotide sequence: TGTGCCACCGCCCCCGAGGATACTAGTTTGGAGACCCAGTACTTC. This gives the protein CATAPEDTSLETQYF.